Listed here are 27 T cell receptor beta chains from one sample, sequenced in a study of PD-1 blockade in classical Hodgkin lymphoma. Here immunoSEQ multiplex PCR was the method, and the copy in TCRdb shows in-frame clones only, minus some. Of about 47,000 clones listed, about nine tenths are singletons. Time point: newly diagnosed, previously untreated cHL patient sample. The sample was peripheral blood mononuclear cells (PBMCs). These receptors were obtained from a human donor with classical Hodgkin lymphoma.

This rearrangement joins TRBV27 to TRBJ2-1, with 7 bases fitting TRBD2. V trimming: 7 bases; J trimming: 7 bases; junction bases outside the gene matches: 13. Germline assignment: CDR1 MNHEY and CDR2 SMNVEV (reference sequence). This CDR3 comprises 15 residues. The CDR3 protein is CASTRVGTTGNEQFF. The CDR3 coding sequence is TGTGCCAGCACCCGGGTCGGGACTACAGGTAATGAGCAGTTCTTC.

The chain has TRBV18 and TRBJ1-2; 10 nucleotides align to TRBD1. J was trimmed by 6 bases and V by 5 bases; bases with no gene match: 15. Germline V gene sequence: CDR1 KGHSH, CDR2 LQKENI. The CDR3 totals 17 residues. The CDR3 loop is CASSENRQGAKLDGYTF. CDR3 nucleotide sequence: TGTGCCAGCTCAGAAAACCGACAGGGGGCAAAGCTGGATGGCTACACCTTC.

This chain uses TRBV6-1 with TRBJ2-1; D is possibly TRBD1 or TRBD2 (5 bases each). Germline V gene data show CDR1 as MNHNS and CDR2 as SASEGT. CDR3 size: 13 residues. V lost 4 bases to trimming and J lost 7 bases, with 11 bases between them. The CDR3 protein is CASSVRGINEQFF. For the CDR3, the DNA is TGTGCCAGCAGTGTGAGGGGAATTAATGAGCAGTTCTTC.

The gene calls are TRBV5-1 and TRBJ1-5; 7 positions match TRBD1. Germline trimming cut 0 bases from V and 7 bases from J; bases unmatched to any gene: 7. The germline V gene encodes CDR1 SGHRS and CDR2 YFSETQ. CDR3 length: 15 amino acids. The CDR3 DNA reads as TGCGCCAGCAGCTTGGGGGCAGGGGGAGGCCAGCCCCAGCATTTT. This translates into CASSLGAGGGQPQHF. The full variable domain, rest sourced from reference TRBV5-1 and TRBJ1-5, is KAGVTQTPRYLIKTRGQQVTLSCSPISGHRSVSWYQQTPGQGLQFLFEYFSETQRNKGNFPGRFSGRQFSNSRSEMNVSTLELGDSALYLCASSLGAGGGQPQHFGDGTRLSIL.

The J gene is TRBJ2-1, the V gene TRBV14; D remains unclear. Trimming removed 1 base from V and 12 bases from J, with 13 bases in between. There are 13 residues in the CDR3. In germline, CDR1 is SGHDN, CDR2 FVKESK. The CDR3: CASSQAEPSRQFF. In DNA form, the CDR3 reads TGTGCCAGCAGCCAAGCGGAGCCTAGTCGGCAGTTCTTC.

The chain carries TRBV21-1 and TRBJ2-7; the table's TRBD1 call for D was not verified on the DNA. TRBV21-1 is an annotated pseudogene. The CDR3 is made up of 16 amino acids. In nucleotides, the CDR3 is TGTGCCAGCAGCAAAGCAGATCGGGACAGGTCCTACGAGCAGTACGTC. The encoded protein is CASSKADRDRSYEQYV.

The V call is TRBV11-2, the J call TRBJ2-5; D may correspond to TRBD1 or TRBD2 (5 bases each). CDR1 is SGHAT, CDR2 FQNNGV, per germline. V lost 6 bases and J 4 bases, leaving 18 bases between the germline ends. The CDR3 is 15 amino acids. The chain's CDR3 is CASSSLRDVGETQYF. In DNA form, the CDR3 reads TGTGCCAGCAGTTCCCTCCGGGACGTTGGAGAGACCCAGTACTTC. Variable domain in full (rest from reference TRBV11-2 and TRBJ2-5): EAGVAQSPRYKIIEKRQSVAFWCNPISGHATLYWYQQILGQGPKLLIQFQNNGVVDDSQLPKDRFSAERLKGVDSTLKIQPAKLEDSAVYLCASSSLRDVGETQYFGPGTRLLVL.

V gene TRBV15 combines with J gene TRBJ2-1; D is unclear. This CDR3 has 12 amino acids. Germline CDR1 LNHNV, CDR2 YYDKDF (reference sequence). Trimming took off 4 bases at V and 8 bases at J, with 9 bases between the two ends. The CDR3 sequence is CATSTTWDEQFF. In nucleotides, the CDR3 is TGTGCCACCAGCACCACTTGGGATGAGCAGTTCTTC. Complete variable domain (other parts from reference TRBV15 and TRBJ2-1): DAMVIQNPRYQVTQFGKPVTLSCSQTLNHNVMYWYQQKSSQAPKLLFHYYDKDFNNEADTPDNFQSRRPNTSFCFLDIRSPGLGDTAMYLCATSTTWDEQFFGPGTRLTVL.

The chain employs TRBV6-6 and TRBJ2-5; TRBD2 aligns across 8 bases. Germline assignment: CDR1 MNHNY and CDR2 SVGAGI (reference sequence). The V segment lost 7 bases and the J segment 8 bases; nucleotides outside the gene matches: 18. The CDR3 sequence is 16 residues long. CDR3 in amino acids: CASNQPGGGRTLTQYF. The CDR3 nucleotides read TGTGCCAGCAATCAACCCGGCGGGGGGCGGACCTTAACCCAGTACTTC.

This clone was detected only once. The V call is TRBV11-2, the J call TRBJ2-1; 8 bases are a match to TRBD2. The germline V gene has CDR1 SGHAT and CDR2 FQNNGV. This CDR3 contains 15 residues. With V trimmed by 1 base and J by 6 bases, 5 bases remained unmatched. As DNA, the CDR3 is TGTGCCAGCAGCTTAGTAGCGGGATTAGCCAATGAGCAGTTCTTC. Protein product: CASSLVAGLANEQFF.

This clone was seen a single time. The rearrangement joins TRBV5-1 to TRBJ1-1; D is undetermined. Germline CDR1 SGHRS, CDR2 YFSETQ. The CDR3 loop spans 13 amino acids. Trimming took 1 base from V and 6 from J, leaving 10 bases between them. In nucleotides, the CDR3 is TGCGCCAGCAGCTTGAACCCATCCTCTGAAGCTTTCTTT. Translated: CASSLNPSSEAFF.

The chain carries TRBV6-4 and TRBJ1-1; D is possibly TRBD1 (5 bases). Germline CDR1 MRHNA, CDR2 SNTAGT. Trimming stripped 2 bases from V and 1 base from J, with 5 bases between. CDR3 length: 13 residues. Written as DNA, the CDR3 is TGTGCCAGCAGTGACAGGGGGAACACTGAAGCTTTCTTT. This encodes CASSDRGNTEAFF.

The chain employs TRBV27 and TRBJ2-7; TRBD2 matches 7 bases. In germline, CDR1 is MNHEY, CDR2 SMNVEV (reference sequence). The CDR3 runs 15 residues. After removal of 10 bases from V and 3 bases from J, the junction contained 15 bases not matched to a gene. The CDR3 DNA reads TGTGCCACCAAGGACGTAAGTCGGGGGGTCTACGAGCAGTACTTC. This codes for CATKDVSRGVYEQYF.

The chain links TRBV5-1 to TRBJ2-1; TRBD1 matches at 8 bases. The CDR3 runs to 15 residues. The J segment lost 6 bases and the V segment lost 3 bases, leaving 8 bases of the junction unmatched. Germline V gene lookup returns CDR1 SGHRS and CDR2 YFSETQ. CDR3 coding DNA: TGCGCCAGCAGCTCCACCACAGGGGGGCTCAATGAGCAGTTCTTC. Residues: CASSSTTGGLNEQFF.

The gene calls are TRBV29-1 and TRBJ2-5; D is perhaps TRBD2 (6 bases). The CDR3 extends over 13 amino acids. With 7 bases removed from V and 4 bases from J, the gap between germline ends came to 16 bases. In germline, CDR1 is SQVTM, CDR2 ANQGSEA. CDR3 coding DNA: TGCAGCGCCGGGGCCCGGAGGGGAGAGACCCAGTACTTC. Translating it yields CSAGARRGETQYF.

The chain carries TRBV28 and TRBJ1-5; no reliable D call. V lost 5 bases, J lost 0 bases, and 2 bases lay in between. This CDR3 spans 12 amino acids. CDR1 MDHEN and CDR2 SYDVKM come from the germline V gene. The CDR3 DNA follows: TGTGCCAGCAGTACTAGCAATCAGCCCCAGCATTTT. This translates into CASSTSNQPQHF.

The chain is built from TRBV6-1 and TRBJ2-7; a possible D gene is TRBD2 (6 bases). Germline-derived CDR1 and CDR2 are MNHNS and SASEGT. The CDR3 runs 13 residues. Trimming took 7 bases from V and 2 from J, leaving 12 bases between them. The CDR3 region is CASTPGAAYEQYF. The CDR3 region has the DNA TGTGCCAGCACCCCGGGAGCCGCCTACGAGCAGTACTTC.

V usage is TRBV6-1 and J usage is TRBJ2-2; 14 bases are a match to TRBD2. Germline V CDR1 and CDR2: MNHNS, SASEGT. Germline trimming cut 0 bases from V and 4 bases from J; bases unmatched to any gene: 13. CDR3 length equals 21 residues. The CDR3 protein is CASSEARGVTSGRVGTGELFF. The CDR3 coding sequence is TGTGCCAGCAGTGAAGCGCGAGGCGTGACTAGCGGGAGGGTGGGCACCGGGGAGCTGTTTTTT.

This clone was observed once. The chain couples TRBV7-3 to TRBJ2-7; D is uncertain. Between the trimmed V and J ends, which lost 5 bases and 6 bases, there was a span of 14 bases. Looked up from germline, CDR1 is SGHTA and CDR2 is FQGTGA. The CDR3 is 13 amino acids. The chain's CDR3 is CASSVSVNTEQYV. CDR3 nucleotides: TGTGCCAGCAGCGTATCAGTTAATACCGAGCAGTACGTC.

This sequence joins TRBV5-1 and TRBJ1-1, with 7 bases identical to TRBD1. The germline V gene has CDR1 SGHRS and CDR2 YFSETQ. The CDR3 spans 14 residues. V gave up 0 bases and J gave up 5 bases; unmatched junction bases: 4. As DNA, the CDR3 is TGCGCCAGCAGCTTGGTAGGGGGCGAAACTGAAGCTTTCTTT. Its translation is CASSLVGGETEAFF.

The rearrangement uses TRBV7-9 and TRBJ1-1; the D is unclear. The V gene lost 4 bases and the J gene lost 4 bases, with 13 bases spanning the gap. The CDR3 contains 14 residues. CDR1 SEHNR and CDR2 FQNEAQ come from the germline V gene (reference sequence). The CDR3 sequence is CASSSTPPGTEAFF. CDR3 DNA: TGTGCCAGCAGCTCCACCCCCCCCGGCACTGAAGCTTTCTTT.

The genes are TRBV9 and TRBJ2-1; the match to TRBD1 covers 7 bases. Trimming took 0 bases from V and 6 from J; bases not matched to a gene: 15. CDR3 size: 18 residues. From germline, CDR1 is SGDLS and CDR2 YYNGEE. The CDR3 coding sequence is TGTGCCAGCAGCGTAGGGGGAGAGGGGACAGCGGCGTCCAATGAGCAGTTCTTC. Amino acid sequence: CASSVGGEGTAASNEQFF.

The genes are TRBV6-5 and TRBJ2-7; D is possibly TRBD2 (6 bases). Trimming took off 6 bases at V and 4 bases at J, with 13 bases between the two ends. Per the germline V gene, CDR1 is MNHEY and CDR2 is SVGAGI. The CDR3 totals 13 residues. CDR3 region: CASRRAGPYEQYF. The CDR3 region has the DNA TGTGCCAGCAGAAGGGCGGGACCGTACGAGCAGTACTTC.

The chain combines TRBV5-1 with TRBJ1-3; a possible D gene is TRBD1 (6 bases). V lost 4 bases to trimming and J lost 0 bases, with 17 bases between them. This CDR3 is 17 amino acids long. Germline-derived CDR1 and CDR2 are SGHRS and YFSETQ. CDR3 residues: CASSPSPGDSSGNTIYF. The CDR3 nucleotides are TGCGCCAGCAGCCCAAGCCCAGGGGACTCCTCTGGAAACACCATATATTTT.

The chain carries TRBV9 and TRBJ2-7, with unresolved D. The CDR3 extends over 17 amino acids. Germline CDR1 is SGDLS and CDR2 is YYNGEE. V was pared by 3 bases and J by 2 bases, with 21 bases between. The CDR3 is CASSAGAAFGATYEQYF. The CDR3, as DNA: TGTGCCAGCAGCGCGGGTGCGGCCTTCGGAGCCACCTACGAGCAGTACTTC.

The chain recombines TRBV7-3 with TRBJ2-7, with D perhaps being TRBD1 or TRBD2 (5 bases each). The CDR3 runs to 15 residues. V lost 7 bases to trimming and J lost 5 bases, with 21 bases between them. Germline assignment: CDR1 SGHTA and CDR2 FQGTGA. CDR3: CASTQIYGGDDEQYF. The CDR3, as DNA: TGTGCCAGCACCCAGATATATGGGGGAGACGACGAGCAGTACTTC. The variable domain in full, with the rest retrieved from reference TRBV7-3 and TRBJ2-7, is GAGVSQTPSNKVTEKGKYVELRCDPISGHTALYWYRQSLGQGPEFLIYFQGTGAADDSGLPNDRFFAVRPEGSVSTLKIQRTERGDSAVYLCASTQIYGGDDEQYFGPGTRLTVT.

CDR3 DNA: TGCGCCAACCCCCTCGGGGTTACCCACACAGATACGCAGTATTTT. Encoded protein: CANPLGVTHTDTQYF. The chain employs TRBV23-1 and TRBJ2-3; possible D gene TRBD2, 5 bases. TRBV23-1 is known as an ORF, though its function is uncertain. V was cut by 10 bases and J by 2 bases, with 19 bases left in between. The CDR3 is 15 residues long.